A few counts support the clone carrying this TCR beta chain. Every donor gave roughly 9.6 milliliters of peripheral blood. The J segment lost 13 bases and the V segment lost 8 bases, leaving 12 bases of the junction unmatched. The CDR3 runs to 12 residues. Germline lookup yields CDR1 MGHDK and CDR2 SYGVNS. This sample is drawn from a study of blood T cells in healthy people across ages. In the study overall: Template switching captured about one barcoded beta molecule per two T cells.

Primers used in a second PCR of about 6 to 11 cycles were a sample-barcoded 5' primer and a J-beta primer mix. Carrying 12 random nucleotides, a template-switch adaptor labeled each individual cDNA molecule. TCRdb re-derived calls from the 5' RACE reads in MiXCR, one entry per CDR3 protein. The sample lists around 820,000 distinct CDR3 sequences; about 25% were seen once. This same sample was also taken into another study, of T cells of mothers and their children. From that study: Related mother-child pairs showed slightly higher but non-significant overlap than unrelated pairs.

The genes are TRBV25-1 and TRBJ1-2; 8 bases agree with TRBD1. The receptor was isolated from a boy younger than 18 in good health. Sequenced sample: blood. DNA of the CDR3: TGTGCCAGCGGGACAGGCGCGTCTTTCCTCACCTTC. Translation gives CASGTGASFLTF.